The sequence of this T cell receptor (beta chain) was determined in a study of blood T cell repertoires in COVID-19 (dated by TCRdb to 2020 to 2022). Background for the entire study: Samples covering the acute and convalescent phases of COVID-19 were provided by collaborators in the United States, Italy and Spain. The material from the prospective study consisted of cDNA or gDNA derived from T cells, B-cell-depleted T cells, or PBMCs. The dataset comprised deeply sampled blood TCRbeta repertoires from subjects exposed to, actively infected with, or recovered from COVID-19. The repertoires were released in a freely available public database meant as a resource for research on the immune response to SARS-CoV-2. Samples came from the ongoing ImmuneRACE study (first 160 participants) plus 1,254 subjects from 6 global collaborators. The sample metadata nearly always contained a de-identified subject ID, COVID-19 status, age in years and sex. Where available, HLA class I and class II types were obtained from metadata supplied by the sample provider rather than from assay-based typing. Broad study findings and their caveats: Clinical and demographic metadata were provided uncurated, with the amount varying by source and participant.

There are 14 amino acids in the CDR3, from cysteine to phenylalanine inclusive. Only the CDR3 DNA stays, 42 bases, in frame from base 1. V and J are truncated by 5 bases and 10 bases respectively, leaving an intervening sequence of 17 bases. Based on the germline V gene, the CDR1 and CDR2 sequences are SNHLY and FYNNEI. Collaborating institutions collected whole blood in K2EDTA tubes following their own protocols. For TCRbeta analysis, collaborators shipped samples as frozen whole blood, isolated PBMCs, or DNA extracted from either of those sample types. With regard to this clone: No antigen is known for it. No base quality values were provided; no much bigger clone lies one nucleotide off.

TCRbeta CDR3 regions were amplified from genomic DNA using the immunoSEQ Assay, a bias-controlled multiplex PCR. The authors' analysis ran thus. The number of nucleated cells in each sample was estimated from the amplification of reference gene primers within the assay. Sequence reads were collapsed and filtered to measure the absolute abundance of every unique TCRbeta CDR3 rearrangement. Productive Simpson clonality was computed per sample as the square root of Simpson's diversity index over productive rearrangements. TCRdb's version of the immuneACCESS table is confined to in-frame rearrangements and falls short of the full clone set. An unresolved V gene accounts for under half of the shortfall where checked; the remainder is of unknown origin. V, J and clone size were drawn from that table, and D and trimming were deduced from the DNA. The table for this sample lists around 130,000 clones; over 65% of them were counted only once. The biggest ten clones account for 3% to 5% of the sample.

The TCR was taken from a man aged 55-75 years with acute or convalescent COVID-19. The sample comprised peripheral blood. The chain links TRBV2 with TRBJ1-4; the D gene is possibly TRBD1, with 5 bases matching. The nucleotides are TGTGCCAGCAGTCCCGGGACTGCTTGGGGAAAACTGTTTTTT. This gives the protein CASSPGTAWGKLFF.